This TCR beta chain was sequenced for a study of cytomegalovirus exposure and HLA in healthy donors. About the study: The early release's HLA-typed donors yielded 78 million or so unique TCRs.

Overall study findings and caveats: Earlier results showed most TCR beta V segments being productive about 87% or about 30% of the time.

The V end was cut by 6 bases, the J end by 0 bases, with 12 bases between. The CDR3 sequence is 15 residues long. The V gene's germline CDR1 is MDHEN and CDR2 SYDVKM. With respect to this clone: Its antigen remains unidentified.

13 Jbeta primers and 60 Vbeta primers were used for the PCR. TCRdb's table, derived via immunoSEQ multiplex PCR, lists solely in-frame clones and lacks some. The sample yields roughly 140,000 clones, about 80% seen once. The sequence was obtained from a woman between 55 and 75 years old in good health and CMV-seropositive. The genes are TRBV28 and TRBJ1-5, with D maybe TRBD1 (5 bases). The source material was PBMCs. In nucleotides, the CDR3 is TGTGCCAGCAGGAAAACAGGTCCTAGCAATCAGCCCCAGCATTTT. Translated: CASRKTGPSNQPQHF.